These 12 T cell receptor beta chains were all obtained from the same sample, sequenced in a study of cytomegalovirus exposure and HLA in healthy donors. With 60 Vbeta and 13 Jbeta primers, the PCR was carried out. Libraries were prepared by immunoSEQ multiplex PCR; TCRdb keeps only in-frame clonotypes and omits some of them. This sample carries 150,000 or so clones, about four fifths of them seen once, and the ten largest clones take approximately 8%. The specimen sequenced was PBMCs. These receptors all come from a man aged 30-40 years in good health and CMV-seropositive.

This sequence joins TRBV7-9 and TRBJ2-7; 8 bases are a match to TRBD1. The CDR3 is 12 amino acids. Per the germline V gene, CDR1 is SEHNR and CDR2 is FQNEAQ (reference sequence). Unmatched junction bases numbered 2, after V lost 4 bases and J lost 6 bases. The CDR3 DNA follows: TGTGCCAGCAGCTCCGACAGGGGCGAGCAGTACTTC. This gives the protein CASSSDRGEQYF.

The CDR3 region is CASSVTGTGASEQYF. CDR3 DNA sequence: TGTGCCAGCAGCGTGACCGGGACAGGGGCCTCCGAGCAGTACTTC. V gene TRBV9 combines with J gene TRBJ2-7; 10 positions agree with TRBD1. With V trimmed by 2 bases and J by 6 bases, 8 bases remained unmatched. The CDR3 runs 15 residues. Germline V lookup: CDR1 SGDLS, CDR2 YYNGEE.

This clone has just one count. The rearrangement joins TRBV7-3 to TRBJ2-7; TRBD2 matches at 9 bases. With V trimmed by 5 bases and J by 7 bases, 9 bases remained unmatched. This CDR3 contains 14 residues. From germline, CDR1 is SGHTA and CDR2 FQGTGA. The CDR3 bases are TGTGCCAGCAGCCCCATGGGAACTAGCGGGGAGCAGTACTTC. Amino acids: CASSPMGTSGEQYF.

This clone has just one count. The chain joins TRBV9 to TRBJ2-7, with 14 bases aligning to TRBD2. V gave up 4 bases and J gave up 2 bases; unmatched junction bases: 8. CDR3 length: 17 residues. The V gene's germline CDR1 is SGDLS and CDR2 YYNGEE. In nucleotides, the CDR3 is TGTGCCAGCAGCCGGGGGACTAGCGGGGGCCTAGCCTACGAGCAGTACTTC. Its protein product is CASSRGTSGGLAYEQYF. Filled out from reference TRBV9 and TRBJ2-7, the complete variable domain reads DSGVTQTPKHLITATGQRVTLRCSPRSGDLSVYWYQQSLDQGLQFLIQYYNGEERAKGNILERFSAQQFPDLHSELNLSSLELGDSALYFCASSRGTSGGLAYEQYFGPGTRLTVT.

The chain combines TRBV5-1 with TRBJ2-3, with 7 bases identical to TRBD1. This CDR3 is 16 amino acids long. V was clipped by 4 bases and J by 0 bases; unmatched bases: 8. Germline CDR1 is SGHRS and CDR2 is YFSETQ. CDR3 nucleotides: TGCGCCAGCAGCCCCGGACAGGTCTCTAGCACAGATACGCAGTATTTT. Protein: CASSPGQVSSTDTQYF.

The CDR3 loop is CASSLSQGAAGYTF. CDR3 DNA: TGTGCCAGCAGCTTAAGTCAGGGGGCGGCTGGCTACACCTTC. The chain couples TRBV7-8 to TRBJ1-2; 8 positions agree with TRBD1. V lost 2 bases and J lost 7; bases outside the gene matches: 6. The CDR3 length is 14 residues. Per germline, CDR1 SGHVS and CDR2 FQNEAQ. Supplemented by reference TRBV7-8 and TRBJ1-2, the full variable domain reads GAGVSQSPRYKVAKRGQDVALRCDPISGHVSLFWYQQALGQGPEFLTYFQNEAQLDKSGLPSDRFFAERPEGSVSTLKIQRTQQEDSAVYLCASSLSQGAAGYTFGSGTRLTVV.

This clone was seen only a few times. V usage is TRBV5-5 and J usage is TRBJ2-7, with a possible D match to TRBD1 (6 bases). CDR3 length: 14 amino acids. Germline V gives CDR1 SGHKS, CDR2 YYEKEE (reference sequence). V dropped 4 bases and J dropped 3 bases, with 14 bases sitting between them. CDR3 in amino acids: CASSPGTRFYEQYF. The CDR3 DNA is TGTGCCAGCAGCCCCGGGACACGCTTCTACGAGCAGTACTTC.

The V gene is TRBV7-9, the J gene TRBJ1-3; TRBD1 matches at 9 bases. Germline CDR1 reads SEHNR; CDR2 reads FQNEAQ (reference sequence). This CDR3 contains 16 residues. The ends lost 1 base at V and 6 bases at J; junction bases unmatched: 7. The CDR3 here is CASSLVGQGYQNTIYF. CDR3 nucleotides: TGTGCCAGCAGCTTAGTGGGACAGGGTTACCAAAACACCATATATTTT.

This chain connects TRBV5-1 to TRBJ1-2; D possibly corresponds to TRBD1 (5 bases). CDR3 size: 12 residues. The V end was cut by 6 bases, the J end by 8 bases, with 14 bases between. From germline, CDR1 is SGHRS and CDR2 YFSETQ. In DNA form, the CDR3 reads TGCGCCAGCACGGAACAGGACCGAGGCTACACCTTC. This sequence encodes CASTEQDRGYTF.

This clone has more than one count but fewer than ten. The gene calls are TRBV5-8 and TRBJ2-7; TRBD2 agrees at 7 bases. This CDR3 region has 14 residues. CDR1 SGHTS and CDR2 YDEGEE come from the germline V gene. V gave up 5 bases and J gave up 4 bases; unmatched junction bases: 9. CDR3 in amino acids: CASSRSGVEYEQYF. CDR3 DNA sequence: TGTGCCAGCAGTCGAAGCGGGGTGGAATACGAGCAGTACTTC.

This chain links TRBV7-2 with TRBJ2-3, with unresolved D. The CDR3 length is 18 residues. The V gene's germline CDR1 is SGHTA and CDR2 FQGNSA. Trimming took 1 base from V and 0 from J, leaving 17 bases between them. This CDR3 reads CASSLDLWVRSSTDTQYF. CDR3 DNA: TGTGCCAGCAGCTTAGACCTGTGGGTGAGGTCTAGCACAGATACGCAGTATTTT.

The V and J genes are TRBV7-2 and TRBJ2-5; D not resolved. Germline loops: CDR1 SGHTA, CDR2 FQGNSA. This CDR3 has 15 residues. V lost 3 bases and J lost 2, with 13 bases in between. Written as DNA, the CDR3 is TGTGCCAGCAGCTTGGCCTGGCTTCAACAAGAGACCCAGTACTTC. It is translated as CASSLAWLQQETQYF.